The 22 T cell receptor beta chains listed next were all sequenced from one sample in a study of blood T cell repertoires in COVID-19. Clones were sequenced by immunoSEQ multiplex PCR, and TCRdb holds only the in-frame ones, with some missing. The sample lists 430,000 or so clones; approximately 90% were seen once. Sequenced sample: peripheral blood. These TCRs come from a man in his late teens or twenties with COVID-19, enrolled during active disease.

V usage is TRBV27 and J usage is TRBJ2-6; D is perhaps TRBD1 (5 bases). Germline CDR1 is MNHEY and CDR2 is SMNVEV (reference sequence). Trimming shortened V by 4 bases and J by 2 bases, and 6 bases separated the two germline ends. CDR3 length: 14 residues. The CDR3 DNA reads TGTGCCAGCAGTTCCAGGGCTGGGGCCAACGTCCTGACTTTC. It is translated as CASSSRAGANVLTF.

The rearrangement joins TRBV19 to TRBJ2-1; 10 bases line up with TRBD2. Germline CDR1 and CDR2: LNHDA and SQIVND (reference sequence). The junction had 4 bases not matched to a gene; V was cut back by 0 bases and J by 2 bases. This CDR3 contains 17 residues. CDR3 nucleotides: TGTGCCAGTAGTATAGAGTTAGCGGGAGGACCCTACAATGAGCAGTTCTTC. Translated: CASSIELAGGPYNEQFF.

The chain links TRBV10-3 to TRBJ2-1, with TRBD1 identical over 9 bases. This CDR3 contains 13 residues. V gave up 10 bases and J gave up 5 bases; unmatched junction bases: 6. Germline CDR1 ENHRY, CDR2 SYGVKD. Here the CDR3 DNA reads TGTGCCACCCGGGACAGGGAGCACAATGAGCAGTTCTTC. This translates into CATRDREHNEQFF.

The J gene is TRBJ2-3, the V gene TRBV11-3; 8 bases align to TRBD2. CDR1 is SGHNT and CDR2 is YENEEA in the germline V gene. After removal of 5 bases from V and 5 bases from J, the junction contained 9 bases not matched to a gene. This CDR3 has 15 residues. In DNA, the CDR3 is TGTGCCAGCAGCCTCGGGGGGGCCCGCGGAGATACGCAGTATTTT. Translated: CASSLGGARGDTQYF.

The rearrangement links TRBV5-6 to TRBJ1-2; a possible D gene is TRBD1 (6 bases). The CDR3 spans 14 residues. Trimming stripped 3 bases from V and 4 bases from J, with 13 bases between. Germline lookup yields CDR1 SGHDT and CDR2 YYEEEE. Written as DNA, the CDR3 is TGTGCCAGCAGCTCTCGACAGGCAACCTATGGCTACACCTTC. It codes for CASSSRQATYGYTF.

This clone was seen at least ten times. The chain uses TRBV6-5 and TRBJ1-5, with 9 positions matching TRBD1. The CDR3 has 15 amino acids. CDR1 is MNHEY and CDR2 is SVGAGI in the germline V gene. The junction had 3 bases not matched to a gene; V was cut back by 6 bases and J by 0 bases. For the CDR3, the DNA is TGTGCCAGCAGCCGGGACAGGGATAGCAATCAGCCCCAGCATTTT. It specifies CASSRDRDSNQPQHF.

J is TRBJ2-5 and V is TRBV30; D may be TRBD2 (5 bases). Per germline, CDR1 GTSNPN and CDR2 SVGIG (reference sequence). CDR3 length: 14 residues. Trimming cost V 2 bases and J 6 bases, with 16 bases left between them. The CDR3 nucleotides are TGTGCCTGGAGTTCCGGGAACCACTTAAAGACCCAGTACTTC. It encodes CAWSSGNHLKTQYF.

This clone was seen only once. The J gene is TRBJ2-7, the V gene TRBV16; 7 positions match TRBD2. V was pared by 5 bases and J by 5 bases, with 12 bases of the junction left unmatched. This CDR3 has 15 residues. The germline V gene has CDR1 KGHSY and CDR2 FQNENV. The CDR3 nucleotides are TGTGCCAGCAGCTTAGCACGAAGGGGAGGGCACGAGCAGTACTTC. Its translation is CASSLARRGGHEQYF. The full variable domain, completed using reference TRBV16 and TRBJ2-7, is GEEVAQTPKHLVRGEGQKAKLYCAPIKGHSYVFWYQQVLKNEFKFLISFQNENVFDETGMPKERFSAKCLPNSPCSLEIQATKLEDSAVYFCASSLARRGGHEQYFGPGTRLTVT.

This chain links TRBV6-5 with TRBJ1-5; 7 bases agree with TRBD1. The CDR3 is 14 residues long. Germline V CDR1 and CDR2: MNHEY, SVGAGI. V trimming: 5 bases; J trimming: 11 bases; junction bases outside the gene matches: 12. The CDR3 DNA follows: TGTGCCAGCAGTCGGGACAGCATTAACGGGGCCCAGCATTTT. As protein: CASSRDSINGAQHF.

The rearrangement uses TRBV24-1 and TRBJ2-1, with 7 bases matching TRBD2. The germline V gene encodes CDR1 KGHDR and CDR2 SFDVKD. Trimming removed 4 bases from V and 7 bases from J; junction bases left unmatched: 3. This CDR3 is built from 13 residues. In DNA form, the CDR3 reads TGTGCCACCAGTGACGGCGGGAGTAATGAGCAGTTCTTC. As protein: CATSDGGSNEQFF.

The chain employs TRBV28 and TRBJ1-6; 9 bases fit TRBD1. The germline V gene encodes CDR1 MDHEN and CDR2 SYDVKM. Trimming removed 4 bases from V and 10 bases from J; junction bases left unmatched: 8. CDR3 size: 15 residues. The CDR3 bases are TGTGCCAGCAGTTCAGGCGGGACAGGGCAATCACCCCTCCACTTT. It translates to CASSSGGTGQSPLHF.

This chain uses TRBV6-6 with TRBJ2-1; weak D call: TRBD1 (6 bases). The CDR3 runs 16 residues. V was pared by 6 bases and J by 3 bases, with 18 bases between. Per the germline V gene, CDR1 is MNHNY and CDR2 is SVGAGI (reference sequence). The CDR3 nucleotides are TGTGCCAGCAGGGGACACGTTAGTGTGGGCTACAATGAGCAGTTCTTC. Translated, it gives CASRGHVSVGYNEQFF.

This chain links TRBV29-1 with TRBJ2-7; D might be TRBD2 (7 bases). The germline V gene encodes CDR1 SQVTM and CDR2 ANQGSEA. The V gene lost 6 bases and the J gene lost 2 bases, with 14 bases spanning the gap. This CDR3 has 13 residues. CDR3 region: CSVGGGTAYEQYF. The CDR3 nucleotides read TGCAGCGTGGGAGGGGGGACCGCCTACGAGCAGTACTTC.

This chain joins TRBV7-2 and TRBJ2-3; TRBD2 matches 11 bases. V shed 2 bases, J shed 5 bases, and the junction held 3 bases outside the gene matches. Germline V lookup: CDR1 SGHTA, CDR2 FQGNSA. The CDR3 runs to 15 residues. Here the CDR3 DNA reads TGTGCCAGCAGCTTATTTAGCGGGGGGGTAGATACGCAGTATTTT. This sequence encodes CASSLFSGGVDTQYF. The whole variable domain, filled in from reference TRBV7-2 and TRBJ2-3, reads GAGVSQSPSNKVTEKGKDVELRCDPISGHTALYWYRQSLGQGLEFLIYFQGNSAPDKSGLPSDRFSAERTGGSVSTLTIQRTQQEDSAVYLCASSLFSGGVDTQYFGPGTRLTVL.

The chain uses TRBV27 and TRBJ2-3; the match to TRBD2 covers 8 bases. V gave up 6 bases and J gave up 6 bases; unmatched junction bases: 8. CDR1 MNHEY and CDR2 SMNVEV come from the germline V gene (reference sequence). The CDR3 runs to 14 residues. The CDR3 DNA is TGTGCCAGCAGGGGCGGGGGGCCCGGGGATACGCAGTATTTT. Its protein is CASRGGGPGDTQYF.

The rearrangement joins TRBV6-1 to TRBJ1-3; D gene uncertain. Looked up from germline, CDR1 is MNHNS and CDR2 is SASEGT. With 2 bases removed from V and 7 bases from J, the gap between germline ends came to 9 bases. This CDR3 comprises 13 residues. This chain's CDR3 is CASSETQSNTIYF. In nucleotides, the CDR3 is TGTGCCAGCAGTGAAACCCAAAGCAACACCATATATTTT.

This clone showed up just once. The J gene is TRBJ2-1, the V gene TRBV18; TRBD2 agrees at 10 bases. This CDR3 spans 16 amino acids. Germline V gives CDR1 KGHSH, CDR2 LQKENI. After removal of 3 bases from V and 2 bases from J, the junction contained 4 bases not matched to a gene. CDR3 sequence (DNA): TGTGCCAGCTCACCCCTAGCGGGGGAAACCTACAATGAGCAGTTCTTC. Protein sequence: CASSPLAGETYNEQFF.

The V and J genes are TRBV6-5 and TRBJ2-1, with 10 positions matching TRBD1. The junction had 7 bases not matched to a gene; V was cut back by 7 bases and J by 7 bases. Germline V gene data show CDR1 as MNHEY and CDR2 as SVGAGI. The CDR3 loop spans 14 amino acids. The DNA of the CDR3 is TGTGCCAGCAAGGGGACAGGGGAAAGGAATGAGCAGTTCTTC. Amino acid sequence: CASKGTGERNEQFF.

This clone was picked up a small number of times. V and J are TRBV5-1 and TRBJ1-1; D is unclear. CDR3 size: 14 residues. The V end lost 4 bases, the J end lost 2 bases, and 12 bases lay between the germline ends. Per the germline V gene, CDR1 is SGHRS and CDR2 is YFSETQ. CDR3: CASSTSPGNTEAFF. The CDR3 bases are TGCGCCAGCAGCACCTCCCCAGGCAACACTGAAGCTTTCTTT.

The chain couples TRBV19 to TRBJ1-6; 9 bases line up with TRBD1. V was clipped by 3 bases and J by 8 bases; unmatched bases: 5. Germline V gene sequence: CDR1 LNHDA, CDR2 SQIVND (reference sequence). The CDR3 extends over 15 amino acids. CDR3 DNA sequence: TGTGCCAGTAGTATTGACAGGGGGGAAGATTCACCCCTCCACTTT. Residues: CASSIDRGEDSPLHF.

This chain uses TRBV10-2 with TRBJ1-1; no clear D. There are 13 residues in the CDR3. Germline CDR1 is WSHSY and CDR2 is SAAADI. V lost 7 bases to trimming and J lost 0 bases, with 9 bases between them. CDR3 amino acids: CASMTLMNTEAFF. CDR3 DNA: TGCGCCAGCATGACACTTATGAACACTGAAGCTTTCTTT.

The CDR3 is CASSVAMGQGTRTSDTQYF. The CDR3 DNA reads TGTGCCAGCAGCGTAGCTATGGGGCAGGGGACCCGAACATCAGATACGCAGTATTTT. This sequence joins TRBV9 and TRBJ2-3, with a possible D match to TRBD1 (6 bases). The ends were cut back, 0 bases at V and 4 bases at J, with 24 bases in the middle. In germline, CDR1 is SGDLS, CDR2 YYNGEE. This CDR3 contains 19 residues.